Described below is a single T cell receptor beta chain sequence and its context. Other DNA sequences within the sample encode an identical CDR3. As originally analysed: Amplification with reference gene primers provided the estimates of nucleated cell counts. Sequenced by immunoSEQ multiplex PCR; TCRdb stores in-frame clones only, minus some. V, J and clone size are those of that table, while D and trimming were read from the DNA. The sample lists 360,000 or so clones, 85% to 90% occurring once. The data are from a study of blood T cell repertoires in COVID-19. At the level of the study: The United States, Italy and Spain were the sources of the acute and convalescent COVID-19 samples.

The CDR3 has 14 amino acids. Trimming took off 0 bases at V and 0 bases at J, with 6 bases between the two ends. Per the germline V gene, CDR1 is SGDLS and CDR2 is YYNGEE. This TCR came from a man between 18 and 35 years old with active or convalescent COVID-19. This chain uses TRBV9 with TRBJ1-1; D gene ambiguous. The sample was peripheral blood. The DNA of the CDR3 is TGTGCCAGCAGCGTAGGGGCTTTGAACACTGAAGCTTTCTTT. Translation gives CASSVGALNTEAFF.